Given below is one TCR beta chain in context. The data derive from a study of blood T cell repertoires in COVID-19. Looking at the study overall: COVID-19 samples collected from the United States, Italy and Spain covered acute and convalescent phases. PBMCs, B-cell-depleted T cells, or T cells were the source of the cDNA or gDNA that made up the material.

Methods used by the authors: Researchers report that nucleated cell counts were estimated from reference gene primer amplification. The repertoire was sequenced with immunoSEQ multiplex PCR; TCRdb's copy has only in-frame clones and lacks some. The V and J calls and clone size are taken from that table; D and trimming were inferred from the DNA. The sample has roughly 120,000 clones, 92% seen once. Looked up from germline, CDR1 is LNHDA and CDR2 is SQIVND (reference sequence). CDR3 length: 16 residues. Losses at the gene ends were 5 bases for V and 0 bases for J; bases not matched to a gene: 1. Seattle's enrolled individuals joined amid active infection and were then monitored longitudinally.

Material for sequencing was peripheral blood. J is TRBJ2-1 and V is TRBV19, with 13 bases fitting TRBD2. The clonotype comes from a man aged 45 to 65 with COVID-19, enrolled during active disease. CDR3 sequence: CASSRLAGGSYNEQFF. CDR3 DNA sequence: TGTGCCAGTAGTCGACTAGCGGGAGGCTCCTACAATGAGCAGTTCTTC.